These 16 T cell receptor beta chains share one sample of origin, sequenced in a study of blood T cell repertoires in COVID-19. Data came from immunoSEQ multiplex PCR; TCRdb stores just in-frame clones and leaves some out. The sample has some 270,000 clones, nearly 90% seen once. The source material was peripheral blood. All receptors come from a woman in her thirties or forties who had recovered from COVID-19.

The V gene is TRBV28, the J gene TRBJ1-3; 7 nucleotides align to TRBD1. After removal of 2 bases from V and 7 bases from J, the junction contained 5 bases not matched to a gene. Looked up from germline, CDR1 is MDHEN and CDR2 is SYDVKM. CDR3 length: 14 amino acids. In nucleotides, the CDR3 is TGTGCCAGCAGTTTAGAACAGGGGATGAACACCATATATTTT. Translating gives CASSLEQGMNTIYF.

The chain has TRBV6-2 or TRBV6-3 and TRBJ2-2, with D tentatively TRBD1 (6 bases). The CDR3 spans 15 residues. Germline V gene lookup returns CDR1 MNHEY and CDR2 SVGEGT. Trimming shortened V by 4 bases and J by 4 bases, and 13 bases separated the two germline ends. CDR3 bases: TGTGCCAGCAGTTCGGACAGCTTCTCCACCGGGGAGCTGTTTTTT. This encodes CASSSDSFSTGELFF.

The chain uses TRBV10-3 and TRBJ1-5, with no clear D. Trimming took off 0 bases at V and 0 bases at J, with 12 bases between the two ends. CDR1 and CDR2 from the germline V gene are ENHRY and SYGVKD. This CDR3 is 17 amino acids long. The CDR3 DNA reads TGTGCCATCAGTGAGTCGGCAGGAACTTATAGCAATCAGCCCCAGCATTTT. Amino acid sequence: CAISESAGTYSNQPQHF.

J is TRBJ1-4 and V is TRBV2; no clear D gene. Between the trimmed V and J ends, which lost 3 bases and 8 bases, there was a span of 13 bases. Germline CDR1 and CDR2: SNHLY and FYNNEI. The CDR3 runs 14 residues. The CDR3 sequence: CASSEEVGEEKLFF. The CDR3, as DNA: TGTGCCAGCAGTGAGGAGGTTGGAGAGGAAAAACTGTTTTTT.

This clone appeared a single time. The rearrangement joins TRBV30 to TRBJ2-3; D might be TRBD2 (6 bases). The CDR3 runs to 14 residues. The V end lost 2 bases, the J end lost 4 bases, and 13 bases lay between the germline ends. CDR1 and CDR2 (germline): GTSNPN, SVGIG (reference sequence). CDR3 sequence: CAWSMRGGSDTQYF. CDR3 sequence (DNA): TGTGCCTGGAGTATGAGGGGAGGTTCAGATACGCAGTATTTT.

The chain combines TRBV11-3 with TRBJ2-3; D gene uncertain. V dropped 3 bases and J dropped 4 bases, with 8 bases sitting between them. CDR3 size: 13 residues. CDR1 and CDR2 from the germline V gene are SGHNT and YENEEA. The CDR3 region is CASSFGFADTQYF. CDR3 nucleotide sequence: TGTGCCAGCAGCTTCGGTTTCGCAGATACGCAGTATTTT.

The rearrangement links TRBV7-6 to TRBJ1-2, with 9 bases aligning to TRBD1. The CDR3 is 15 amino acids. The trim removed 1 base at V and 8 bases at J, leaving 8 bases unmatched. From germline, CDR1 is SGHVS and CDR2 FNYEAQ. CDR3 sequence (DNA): TGTGCCAGCAGCTTAGGACAGGGGGAAGCGGGGGGCTACACCTTC. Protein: CASSLGQGEAGGYTF.

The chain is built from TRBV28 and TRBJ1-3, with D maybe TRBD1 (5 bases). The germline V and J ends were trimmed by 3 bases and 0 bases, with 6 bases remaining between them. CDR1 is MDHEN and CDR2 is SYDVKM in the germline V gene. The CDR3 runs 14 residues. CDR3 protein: CASSFDSSGNTIYF. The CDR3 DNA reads TGTGCCAGCAGTTTCGACAGCTCTGGAAACACCATATATTTT.

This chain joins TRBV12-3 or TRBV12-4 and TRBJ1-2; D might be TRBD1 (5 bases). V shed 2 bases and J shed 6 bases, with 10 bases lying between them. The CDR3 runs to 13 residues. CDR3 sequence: CASSLFGANGYTF. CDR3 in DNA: TGTGCCAGCAGTTTATTTGGGGCTAATGGCTACACCTTC.

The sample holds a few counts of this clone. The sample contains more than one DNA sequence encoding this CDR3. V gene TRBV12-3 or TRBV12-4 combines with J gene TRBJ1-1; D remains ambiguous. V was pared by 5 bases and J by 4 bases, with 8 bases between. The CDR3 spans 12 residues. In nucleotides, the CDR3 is TGTGCCAGCAGTCCCCCCGGCACTGAAGCTTTCTTT. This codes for CASSPPGTEAFF.

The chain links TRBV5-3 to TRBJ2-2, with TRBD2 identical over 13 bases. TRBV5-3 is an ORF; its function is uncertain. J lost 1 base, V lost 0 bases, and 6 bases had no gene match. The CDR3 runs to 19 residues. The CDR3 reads CARSLVGTSGNKNTGELFF. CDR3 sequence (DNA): TGTGCCAGAAGCTTGGTTGGGACTAGCGGGAACAAGAACACCGGGGAGCTGTTTTTT.

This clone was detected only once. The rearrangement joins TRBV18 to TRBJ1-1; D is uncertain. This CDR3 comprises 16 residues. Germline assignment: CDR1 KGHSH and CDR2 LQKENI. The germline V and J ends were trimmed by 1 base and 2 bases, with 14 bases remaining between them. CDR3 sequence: CASSPLEHSRNTEAFF. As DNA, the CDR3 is TGTGCCAGCTCACCACTCGAGCATTCACGCAACACTGAAGCTTTCTTT.

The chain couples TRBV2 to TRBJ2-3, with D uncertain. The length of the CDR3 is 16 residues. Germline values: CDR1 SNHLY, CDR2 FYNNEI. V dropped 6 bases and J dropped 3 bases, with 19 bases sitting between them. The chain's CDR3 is CASRAWAGRYTDTQYF. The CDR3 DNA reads TGTGCCAGCAGGGCGTGGGCCGGTCGGTATACAGATACGCAGTATTTT.

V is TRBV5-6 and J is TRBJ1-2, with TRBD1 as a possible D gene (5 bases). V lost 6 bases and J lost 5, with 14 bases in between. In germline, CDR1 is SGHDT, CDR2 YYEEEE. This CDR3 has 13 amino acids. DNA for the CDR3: TGTGCCAGCACCTGGGGCCCCCAGTATGGCTACACCTTC. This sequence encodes CASTWGPQYGYTF.

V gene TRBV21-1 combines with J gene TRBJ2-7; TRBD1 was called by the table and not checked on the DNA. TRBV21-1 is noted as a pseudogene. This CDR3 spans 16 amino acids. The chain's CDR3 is CASSTPSGTGGYEQYV. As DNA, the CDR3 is TGTGCCAGCAGCACCCCCTCGGGGACAGGGGGATACGAGCAGTACGTC.

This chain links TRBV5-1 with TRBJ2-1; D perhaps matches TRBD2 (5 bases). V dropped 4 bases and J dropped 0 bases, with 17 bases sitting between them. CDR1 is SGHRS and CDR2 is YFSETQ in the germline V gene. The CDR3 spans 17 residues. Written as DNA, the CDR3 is TGCGCCAGCAGCCTACTCGGACTGCTTAGCTCCTACAATGAGCAGTTCTTC. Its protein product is CASSLLGLLSSYNEQFF.